What follows are 17 T cell receptor beta chains derived from one specimen sequenced in a study (dated by TCRdb to about 2016). Receptor amplification or capture employed RT-PCR. TCRdb records Illumina MiSeq as the sequencer. The public reads were run again by TCRdb, first through fastp at Q25 and then through MiXCR, and only productive beta chains were kept. Records with the same CDR3 protein are collapsed into one entry carrying the most frequent genes and DNA. The sample data list around 700,000 distinct CDR3 sequences, and 11% to 15% of these were observed just once. The ten largest make up about 3.6% of the sample. The specimen was memory CD4+ T cells from blood. The receptors shown here come from a female donor in good health, serving as a healthy control.

The V gene is TRBV6-2 or TRBV6-3, the J gene TRBJ1-5; TRBD1 aligns across 8 bases. The CDR3 runs to 15 residues. V gave up 6 bases and J gave up 0 bases; unmatched junction bases: 4. Looked up from germline, CDR1 is MNHEY and CDR2 is SVGEGT. The CDR3 spells CASSIDRGSNQPQHF. The CDR3 DNA is TGTGCCAGCAGCATCGACAGGGGTAGCAATCAGCCCCAGCATTTT.

The chain employs TRBV12-3 or TRBV12-4 and TRBJ2-2; a weak D match, TRBD2 (5 bases). The CDR3 is 13 amino acids. The V and J ends lost 5 bases and 2 bases respectively, with 6 bases between them. The CDR3 DNA reads as TGTGCCAGCAGTCGGGGAAACACCGGGGAGCTGTTTTTT. It specifies CASSRGNTGELFF.

This clonotype occurred a few times. J is TRBJ2-1 and V is TRBV7-2, with 7 bases fitting TRBD1. J gave up 0 bases and V 3 bases, and 2 bases lay outside the gene matches. Germline V CDR1 and CDR2: SGHTA, FQGNSA. This CDR3 region has 15 residues. The CDR3 DNA reads TGTGCCAGCAGCTTCGACAGGGTCTCCTACAATGAGCAGTTCTTC. This encodes CASSFDRVSYNEQFF.

Many counts were recorded for this clonotype. The chain links TRBV28 to TRBJ2-3; 8 positions match TRBD2. Trimming removed 4 bases from V and 3 bases from J; junction bases left unmatched: 6. This CDR3 spans 15 amino acids. Germline V CDR1 and CDR2: MDHEN, SYDVKM. CDR3: CASSSDQRGTDTQYF. Here the CDR3 DNA reads TGTGCCAGCAGTTCCGATCAGCGGGGGACAGATACGCAGTATTTT.

This clonotype was found a few times. The chain carries TRBV5-1 and TRBJ2-3, with D unresolved. CDR1 and CDR2 from the germline V gene are SGHRS and YFSETQ. There are 15 residues in the CDR3. Trimming took off 0 bases at V and 5 bases at J, with 13 bases between the two ends. The CDR3 loop is CASSLAVNWRDTQYF. The CDR3 DNA is TGCGCCAGCAGCTTGGCGGTGAACTGGAGAGATACGCAGTATTTT.

In its sample, this clonotype was seen many times. The chain employs TRBV20-1 and TRBJ2-1; 14 nucleotides agree with TRBD2. The germline gives CDR1 DFQATT, CDR2 SNEGSKA (reference sequence). The trim removed 3 bases at V and 10 bases at J, leaving 11 bases unmatched. The CDR3 is 16 residues long. Here the CDR3 DNA reads TGCAGTGCTAGTCCCGCGACTAGCGGGGGGGCTCGGGAGCAGTTCTTC. This gives the protein CSASPATSGGAREQFF.

This clonotype was counted only a few times. The chain uses TRBV27 and TRBJ2-7, with TRBD2 identical over 8 bases. The CDR3 loop spans 20 amino acids. After removal of 2 bases from V and 3 bases from J, the junction contained 21 bases not matched to a gene. The germline CDR1 and CDR2 sequences are MNHEY and SMNVEV (reference sequence). CDR3: CASSLTPPGLVGPSYYEQYF. As DNA, the CDR3 is TGTGCCAGCAGTTTAACCCCGCCGGGACTAGTTGGCCCCTCTTACTACGAGCAGTACTTC.

Only a few counts were recorded for this clonotype. This chain connects TRBV18 to TRBJ2-3, with a tentative D call TRBD1 (5 bases). This CDR3 has 16 amino acids. The V end was cut by 0 bases, the J end by 0 bases, with 10 bases between. The germline V gene encodes CDR1 KGHSH and CDR2 LQKENI. The CDR3 sequence: CASSPPTGTSTDTQYF. The CDR3 bases are TGTGCCAGCTCACCACCCACAGGTACTAGCACAGATACGCAGTATTTT.

In this sample, this clonotype turned up a few times. This sequence joins TRBV18 and TRBJ2-1; TRBD1 agrees at 10 bases. Germline V CDR1 and CDR2: KGHSH, LQKENI. Unmatched junction bases numbered 9, after V lost 3 bases and J lost 7 bases. The CDR3 is 16 residues long. The CDR3 sequence: CASSPPDRGMVNEQFF. The CDR3 DNA reads as TGTGCCAGCTCACCTCCGGACAGGGGGATGGTGAATGAGCAGTTCTTC.

This clonotype was seen ten or more times. The genes are TRBV12-3 or TRBV12-4 and TRBJ1-2; D ambiguous. V lost 5 bases, J lost 5 bases, and 9 bases lay in between. The CDR3 totals 12 residues. CDR3 DNA sequence: TGTGCCAGCAGTGCCCACGGGTATGGCTACACCTTC. Protein product: CASSAHGYGYTF.

V and J are TRBV20-1 and TRBJ2-2; TRBD2 matches 9 bases. CDR1 is DFQATT and CDR2 is SNEGSKA in the germline V gene (reference sequence). The V segment lost 3 bases and the J segment 7 bases; nucleotides outside the gene matches: 6. The CDR3 length is 14 residues. In DNA form, the CDR3 reads TGCAGTGCTAGTAGTAGCGGGAGCGGCGGGGAGCTGTTTTTT. Translating it yields CSASSSGSGGELFF.

This clonotype has a count of ten or more. This rearrangement joins TRBV5-5 to TRBJ1-1, with D possibly TRBD1 on 6 matching bases. The germline V gene encodes CDR1 SGHKS and CDR2 YYEKEE (reference sequence). Trimming removed 2 bases at V and 7 bases at J, with 12 bases between. The CDR3 totals 13 residues. The CDR3 protein is CASSFHRDGEAFF. The CDR3 DNA sequence: TGTGCCAGCAGCTTCCACAGGGACGGTGAAGCTTTCTTT.

This clonotype was detected only a few times. The rearrangement links TRBV20-1 to TRBJ1-6, with a weak D call TRBD1 (6 bases). The CDR3 is 14 amino acids. CDR1 and CDR2 (germline): DFQATT, SNEGSKA (reference sequence). V was cut by 2 bases and J by 4 bases, with 9 bases left in between. The chain's CDR3 is CSARIGQYNSPLHF. DNA for the CDR3: TGCAGTGCTAGAATAGGACAGTATAATTCACCCCTCCACTTT.

This clonotype was observed many times. The J gene is TRBJ1-5, the V gene TRBV7-2; D might be TRBD1 (5 bases). The CDR3 covers 17 residues. Germline CDR1 SGHTA, CDR2 FQGNSA. V dropped 5 bases and J dropped 0 bases, with 17 bases sitting between them. Here the CDR3 reads CASSLDGGSYSNQPQHF. For the CDR3, the DNA is TGTGCCAGCAGCCTAGATGGGGGTTCCTATAGCAATCAGCCCCAGCATTTT.

This clonotype was seen only a few times. With a much larger clone just one base away, this may be a read error. The V gene is TRBV4-1, the J gene TRBJ2-6, with D unclear. With 2 bases removed from V and 0 bases from J, the gap between germline ends came to 5 bases. This CDR3 spans 15 amino acids. CDR1 MGHRA and CDR2 YSYEKL come from the germline V gene. The CDR3 sequence: CASSQQYSGANVLTF. DNA of the CDR3: TGCGCCAGCAGCCAACAGTACTCTGGGGCCAACGTCCTGACTTTC.

Only a few counts were recorded for this clonotype. This chain connects TRBV3-1 to TRBJ2-1; D is ambiguous. In germline, CDR1 is LGHDT, CDR2 YNNKEL (reference sequence). This CDR3 has 15 residues. The ends were cut back, 0 bases at V and 4 bases at J, with 10 bases in the middle. For the CDR3, the DNA is TGTGCCAGCAGCCAAGATCTCGCGAGATACAATGAGCAGTTCTTC. Its translation is CASSQDLARYNEQFF.

V is TRBV12-3 or TRBV12-4 and J is TRBJ2-6; TRBD1 matches at 9 bases. The ends lost 5 bases at V and 4 bases at J; junction bases unmatched: 6. CDR3 length: 16 residues. CDR3: CASSKGQGWGANVLTF. The CDR3 region has the DNA TGTGCCAGCAGTAAAGGACAGGGGTGGGGGGCCAACGTCCTGACTTTC.